This T cell receptor beta chain originates from a study of long-term antiretroviral therapy in people with HIV (dated by TCRdb to 2022 to 2024). The study in broad terms: The earliest samples were collected about a decade before the 2015 WHO recommendation for immediate ART, when ART was typically delayed until CD4 counts fell. A retrospective serial study tested whether changes in peripheral blood TRB repertoire composition and diversity were associated with ART initiation and durable HIV suppression. A total of around 200 cryopreserved PBMC samples were contributed to the cohort by 30 adults with confirmed HIV infection, with samples collected serially over a mean of roughly six years (range 1-12). Among the 25 to 30 participants with HIV, eleven were female. No cross-contamination during QIAcube processing turned up in test extractions that ran a monoclonal T-cell line alongside 30 to 35 polyclonal samples. Findings and caveats that apply to the study as a whole: Since PBMC availability was limited, sequencing covered only the TCR beta chain, with no alpha chain pairing. The samples span the years 2004 to 2017, and the ART regimens used may be less effective than current regimens. Inferences about post-ART repertoire changes were limited because no data were available on ART adherence, viral resistance or therapy changes. Narrower CDR3 length ranges were observed in HIV repertoires than in controls, and an antigen-experienced repertoire with only a slight naive shift after ART was suggested by the network structure. A significant increase in TRB diversity was found to be associated with ART initiation, although TRB diversity was observed to remain significantly below that of transplant donor controls even after long-term ART. At every time point, the repertoire was dominated by expanded TRB clones first identified before ART initiation, although this dominance fluctuated and, in many PLHIV, declined after ART. Unsorted PBMC were profiled instead of sorted CD4+ and CD8+ T cells because pre-ART samples had limited cell numbers.

The CDR3 holds 18 amino acids from the cysteine to the phenylalanine. Left in the record is the CDR3 DNA by itself, 54 bases read in frame from the first base. V loses 3 bases, J loses 8 bases, and the germline ends lie 26 bases apart. According to the germline V gene, CDR1 reads MDHEN and CDR2 reads SYDVKM. Inclusion was restricted to participants for whom at least one PBMC sample before ART initiation and at least two post-ART samples were available. All participants with HIV were treated in the United States of America. Before DNA extraction, cryopreserved samples containing roughly 0.9-11 million PBMC were thawed and washed. At the time of the earliest PBMC sample for each participant with HIV, ages ranged from about 23 to 60 years. Each participant contributed PBMC samples from 1-4 timepoints before ART initiation and 2-8 timepoints after ART initiation, with a median of 7 samples. For every participant, serial HIV viral load, CD4+ T-cell count, ART history and demographic data were obtained. Genomic DNA was extracted from unsorted PBMC with a Qiagen kit on a QIAcube, processed in batches of 12 samples.

The immunoSEQ hsTCRB v3.0 assay was used at survey level resolution to sequence the TRB variable region. A depth of 40,000-50,000 T-cell genomes per sample was targeted for TRB sequencing. An Illumina MiSeq with a v3 150-cycle kit was used to sequence the pooled TRB libraries. Concerning the study's data processing: Repertoire analysis was performed in R inside a reproducible Nextflow workflow that covered QC, data transformation and analysis. LymphoSeq2, an R package for exploring AIRR-Seq data, was used to implement custom analyses. A few samples that produced fewer than 5000 total TRB sequences were removed, so 150 to 200 HIV repertoires were analyzed. Among the roughly 200 retained HIV repertoires, 55 to 60 were collected before ART initiation and roughly 130 after ART initiation. Each repertoire was downsampled to 5000 TRB nucleotide sequences, and summary statistics were averaged across 100 downsampling iterations. TRB sequences were retained for analysis only if CDR3 regions of at least seven amino acids were present. Two measures captured diversity: a Shannon entropy-derived clonality score and the Gini coefficient. In the repertoire networks, any two of the top 5000 CDR3 amino acid sequences were linked whenever the two sequences differed by an edit distance of one. For TRB CDR3 amino acid sequences, GLIPH2 was used to predict antigen specificity groups and MHC restriction. CDR3 amino acid sequences were matched against VDJdb and McPAS-TCR to flag known CMV, EBV, HIV or tissue antigen associations. Pre-ART, post-ART and control groups were compared with Wilcoxon signed-rank tests and Holm-Bonferroni correction. In its TCRdb copy, this immuneACCESS table keeps in-frame sequences only and misses some clones. Where compared with another copy, unresolved V genes explain less than half of these, and the others have no known cause. V and J calls and clone size follow that table, whereas D and trimming were derived from the DNA. A total of nearly 30,000 clones appear in this sample, 90% of them only once. 8.3% of the sample is in the top ten clones.

This clone was recorded only once. Its antigen is not yet known. Base qualities are not recorded, but no much larger clone differs from it by a single base. In this chain, TRBV28 is recombined with TRBJ2-4; the D gene assignment is ambiguous. The origin of this receptor is a man aged 50-60 years with HIV. Source: unsorted PBMCs, taken 3.2 years before starting antiretroviral therapy. The CDR3 loop reads CASSFESGVSLLSHIQYF. The nucleotide sequence is TGTGCCAGCAGTTTTGAATCGGGCGTATCACTTTTATCACACATTCAGTACTTC.